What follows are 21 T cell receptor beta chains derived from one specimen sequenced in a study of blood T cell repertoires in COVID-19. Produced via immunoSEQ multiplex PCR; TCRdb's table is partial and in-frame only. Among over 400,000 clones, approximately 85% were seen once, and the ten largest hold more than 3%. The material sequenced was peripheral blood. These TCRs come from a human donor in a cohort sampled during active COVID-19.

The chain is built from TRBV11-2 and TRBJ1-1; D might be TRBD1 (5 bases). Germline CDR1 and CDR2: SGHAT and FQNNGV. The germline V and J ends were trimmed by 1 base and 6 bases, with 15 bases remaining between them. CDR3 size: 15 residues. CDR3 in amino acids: CASSLVREGRSEAFF. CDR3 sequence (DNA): TGTGCCAGCAGCTTAGTGAGGGAGGGGAGATCTGAAGCTTTCTTT.

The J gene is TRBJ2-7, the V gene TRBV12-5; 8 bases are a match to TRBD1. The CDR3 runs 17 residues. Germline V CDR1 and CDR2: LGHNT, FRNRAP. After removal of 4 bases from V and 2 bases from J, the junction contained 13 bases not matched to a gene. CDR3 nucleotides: TGTGCTAGTGGTTCTCCATCAGGGGGCGCATCCCCCTACGAGCAGTACTTC. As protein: CASGSPSGGASPYEQYF.

In nucleotides, the CDR3 is TGTGCCAGCAGCCCGGAGGGGTCCACCACAGATACGCAGTATTTT. It encodes CASSPEGSTTDTQYF. This sequence joins TRBV5-4 and TRBJ2-3, with a tentative D call TRBD2 (6 bases). In germline, CDR1 is SGHNT, CDR2 YYREEE (reference sequence). The CDR3 has 15 amino acids. Trimming removed 4 bases at V and 2 bases at J, with 14 bases between.

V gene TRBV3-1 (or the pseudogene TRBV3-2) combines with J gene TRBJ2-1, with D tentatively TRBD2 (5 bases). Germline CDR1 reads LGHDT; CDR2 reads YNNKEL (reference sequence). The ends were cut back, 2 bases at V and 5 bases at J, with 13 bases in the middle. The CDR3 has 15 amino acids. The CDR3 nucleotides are TGTGCCAGCAGCCAAAACGGGATCGAGGACAATGAGCAGTTCTTC. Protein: CASSQNGIEDNEQFF.

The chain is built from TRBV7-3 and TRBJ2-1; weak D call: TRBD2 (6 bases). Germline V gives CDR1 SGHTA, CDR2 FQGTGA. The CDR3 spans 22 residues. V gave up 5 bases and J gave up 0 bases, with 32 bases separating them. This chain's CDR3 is CASSLIAESVDPPSFSYNEQFF. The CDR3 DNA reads TGTGCCAGCAGCCTAATAGCGGAGTCTGTCGATCCTCCATCCTTCTCCTACAATGAGCAGTTCTTC.

The CDR3 bases are TGTGCCTGGAGCCGTCCGGGACAGGGTCACAATCAGCCCCAGCATTTT. Translating gives CAWSRPGQGHNQPQHF. The rearrangement links TRBV30 to TRBJ1-5, with 9 bases matching TRBD1. Looked up from germline, CDR1 is GTSNPN and CDR2 is SVGIG (reference sequence). The CDR3 covers 16 residues. V was clipped by 3 bases and J by 3 bases; unmatched bases: 9. The complete variable domain, with remaining parts taken from reference TRBV30 and TRBJ1-5, reads SQTIHQWPATLVQPVGSPLSLECTVEGTSNPNLYWYRQAAGRGLQLLFYSVGIGQISSEVPQNLSASRPQDRQFILSSKKLLLSDSGFYLCAWSRPGQGHNQPQHFGDGTRLSIL.

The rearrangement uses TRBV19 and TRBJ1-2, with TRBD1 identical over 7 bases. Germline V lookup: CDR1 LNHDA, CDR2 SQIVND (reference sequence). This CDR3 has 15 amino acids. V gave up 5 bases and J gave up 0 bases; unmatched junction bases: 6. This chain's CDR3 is CASSVTGATNYGYTF. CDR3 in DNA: TGTGCCAGTAGTGTTACAGGGGCAACTAACTATGGCTACACCTTC. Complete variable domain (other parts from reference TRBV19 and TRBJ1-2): DGGITQSPKYLFRKEGQNVTLSCEQNLNHDAMYWYRQDPGQGLRLIYYSQIVNDFQKGDIAEGYSVSREKKESFPLTVTSAQKNPTAFYLCASSVTGATNYGYTFGSGTRLTVV.

CDR3 in DNA: TGTGCCAGCTCACAACAGGGGGCAACAGATACGCAGTATTTT. Its protein is CASSQQGATDTQYF. This chain joins TRBV18 and TRBJ2-3; 9 positions match TRBD1. Trimming took 4 bases from V and 3 from J; bases not matched to a gene: 2. The CDR3 extends over 14 amino acids. CDR1 and CDR2 from the germline V gene are KGHSH and LQKENI.

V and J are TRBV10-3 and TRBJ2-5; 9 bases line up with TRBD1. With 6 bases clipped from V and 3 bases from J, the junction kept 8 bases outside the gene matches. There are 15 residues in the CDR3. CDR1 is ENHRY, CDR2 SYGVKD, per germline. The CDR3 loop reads CAIRDRGAGEETQYF. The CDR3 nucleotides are TGTGCCATCAGAGACAGGGGGGCGGGAGAAGAGACCCAGTACTTC.

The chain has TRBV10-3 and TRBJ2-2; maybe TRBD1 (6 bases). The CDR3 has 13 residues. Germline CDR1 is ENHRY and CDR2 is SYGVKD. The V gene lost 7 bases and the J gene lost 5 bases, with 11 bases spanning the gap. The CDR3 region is CAIMPGETGELFF. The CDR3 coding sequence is TGTGCCATCATGCCAGGGGAGACCGGGGAGCTGTTTTTT.

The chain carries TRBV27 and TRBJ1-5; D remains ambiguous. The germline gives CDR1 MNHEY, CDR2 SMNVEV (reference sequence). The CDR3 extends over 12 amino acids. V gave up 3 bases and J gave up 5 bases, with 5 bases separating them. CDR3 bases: TGTGCCAGCAGTTTCCGGGATCAGCCCCAGCATTTT. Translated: CASSFRDQPQHF.

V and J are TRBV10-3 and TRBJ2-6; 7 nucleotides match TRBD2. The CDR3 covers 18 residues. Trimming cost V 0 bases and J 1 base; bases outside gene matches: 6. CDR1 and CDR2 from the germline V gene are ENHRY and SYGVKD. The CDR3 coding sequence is TGTGCCATCAGTGAGTCATCGCGGGAGCTATCTGGGGCCAACGTCCTGACTTTC. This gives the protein CAISESSRELSGANVLTF.

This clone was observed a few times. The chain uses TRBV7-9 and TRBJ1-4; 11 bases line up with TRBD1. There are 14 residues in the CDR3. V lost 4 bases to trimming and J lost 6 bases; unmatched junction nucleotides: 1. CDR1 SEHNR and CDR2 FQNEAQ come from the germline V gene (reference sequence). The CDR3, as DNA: TGTGCCAGCAGCTCGGGACAGGGGGATGAAAAACTGTTTTTT. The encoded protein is CASSSGQGDEKLFF.

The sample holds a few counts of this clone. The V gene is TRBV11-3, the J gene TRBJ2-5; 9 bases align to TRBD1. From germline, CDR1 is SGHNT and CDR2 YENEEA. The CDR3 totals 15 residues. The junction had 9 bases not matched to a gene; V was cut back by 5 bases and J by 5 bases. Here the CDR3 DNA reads TGTGCCAGCAGCCGCCGGACAGGGGATCACGAGACCCAGTACTTC. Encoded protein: CASSRRTGDHETQYF.

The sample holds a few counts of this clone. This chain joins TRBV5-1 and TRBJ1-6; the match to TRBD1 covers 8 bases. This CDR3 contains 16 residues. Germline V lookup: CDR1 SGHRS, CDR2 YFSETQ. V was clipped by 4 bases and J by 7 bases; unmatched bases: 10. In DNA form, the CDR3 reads TGCGCCAGCAGCCCGATCCCGACAGGGGTAAATTCACCCCTCCACTTT. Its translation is CASSPIPTGVNSPLHF.

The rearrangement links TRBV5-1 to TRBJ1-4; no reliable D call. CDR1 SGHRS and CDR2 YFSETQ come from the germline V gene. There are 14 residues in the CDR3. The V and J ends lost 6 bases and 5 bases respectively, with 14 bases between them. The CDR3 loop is CASKLFGENEKLFF. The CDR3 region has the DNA TGCGCCAGCAAGTTGTTCGGGGAGAATGAAAAACTGTTTTTT.

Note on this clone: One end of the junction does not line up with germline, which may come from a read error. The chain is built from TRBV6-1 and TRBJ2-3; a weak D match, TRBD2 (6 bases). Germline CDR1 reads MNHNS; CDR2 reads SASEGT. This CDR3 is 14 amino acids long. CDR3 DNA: TGTGCCAGCAGCGAAGGGGAGGAGGCAGATACGCAGTATTTT. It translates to CASSEGEEADTQYF.

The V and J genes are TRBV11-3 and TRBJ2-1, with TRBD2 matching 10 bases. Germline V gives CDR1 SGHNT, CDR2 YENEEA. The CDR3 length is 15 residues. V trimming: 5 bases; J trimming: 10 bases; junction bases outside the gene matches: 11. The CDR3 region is CASSPLAGGVGEQFF. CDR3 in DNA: TGTGCCAGCAGCCCTTTAGCGGGGGGCGTCGGGGAGCAGTTCTTC.

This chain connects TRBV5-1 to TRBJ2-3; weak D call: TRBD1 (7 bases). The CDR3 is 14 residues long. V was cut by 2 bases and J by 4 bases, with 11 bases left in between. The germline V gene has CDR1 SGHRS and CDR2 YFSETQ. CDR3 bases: TGCGCCAGCAGCTTCCAGGGGGAGGCAGATACGCAGTATTTT. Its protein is CASSFQGEADTQYF.

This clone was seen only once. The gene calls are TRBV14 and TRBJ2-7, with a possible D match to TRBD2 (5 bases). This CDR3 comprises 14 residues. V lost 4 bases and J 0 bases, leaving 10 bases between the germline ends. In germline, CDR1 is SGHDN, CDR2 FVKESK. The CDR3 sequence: CASSRGDYSYEQYF. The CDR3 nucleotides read TGTGCCAGCAGCCGAGGTGACTACTCCTACGAGCAGTACTTC.

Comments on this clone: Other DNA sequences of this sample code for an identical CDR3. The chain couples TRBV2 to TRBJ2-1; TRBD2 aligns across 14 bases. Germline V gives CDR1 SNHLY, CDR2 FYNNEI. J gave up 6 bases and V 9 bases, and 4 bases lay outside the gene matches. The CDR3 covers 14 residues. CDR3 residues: CASGGTSGSNEQFF. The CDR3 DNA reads TGTGCCAGTGGCGGGACTAGCGGGAGCAATGAGCAGTTCTTC.